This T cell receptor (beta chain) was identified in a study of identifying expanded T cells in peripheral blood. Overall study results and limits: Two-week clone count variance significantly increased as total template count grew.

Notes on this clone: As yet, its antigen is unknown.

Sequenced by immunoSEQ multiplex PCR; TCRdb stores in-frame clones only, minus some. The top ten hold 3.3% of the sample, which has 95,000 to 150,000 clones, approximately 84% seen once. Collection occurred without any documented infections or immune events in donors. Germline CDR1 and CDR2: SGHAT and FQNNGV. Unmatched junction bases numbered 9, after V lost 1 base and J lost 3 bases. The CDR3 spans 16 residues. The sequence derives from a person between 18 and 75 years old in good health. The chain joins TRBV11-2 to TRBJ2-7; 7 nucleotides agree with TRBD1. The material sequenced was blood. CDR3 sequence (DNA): TGTGCCAGCAGCTTAGGAGCGACAGGGCTCGGCTACGAGCAGTACTTC. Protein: CASSLGATGLGYEQYF.